This T cell receptor beta chain was observed in a study of cytomegalovirus exposure and HLA in healthy donors. About the research overall: The roughly 120 million unique TCR beta sequences, from roughly 170 million T cells, were found by an earlier analysis. Study results and caveats: An observed cluster of highly shared sequence variants was recorded as a likely sequencing artifact.

The length of the CDR3 is 14 residues. After removal of 10 bases from V and 5 bases from J, the junction contained 9 bases not matched to a gene. Germline CDR1 is MNHEY and CDR2 is SMNVEV (reference sequence). A remark on this clone: What it recognizes is unknown.

The study sampled nominally healthy donors, though unrecorded immune exposures were likely. Primers: 60 Vbeta forward and 13 Jbeta reverse. Using immunoSEQ multiplex PCR, the repertoire was profiled, and TCRdb retains in-frame clones only, with some absent. The sample consists of approximately 150,000 clones, around 82% of them appearing once. The V gene is TRBV27, the J gene TRBJ2-5, with 11 bases aligning to TRBD2. Sequencing input: PBMCs. The receptor was isolated from a man between 25 and 39 years old in good health and CMV-seronegative. Here the CDR3 DNA reads TGTGCCATCGGAACTAGCGGGAGATTCGAGACCCAGTACTTC. Encoded protein: CAIGTSGRFETQYF.